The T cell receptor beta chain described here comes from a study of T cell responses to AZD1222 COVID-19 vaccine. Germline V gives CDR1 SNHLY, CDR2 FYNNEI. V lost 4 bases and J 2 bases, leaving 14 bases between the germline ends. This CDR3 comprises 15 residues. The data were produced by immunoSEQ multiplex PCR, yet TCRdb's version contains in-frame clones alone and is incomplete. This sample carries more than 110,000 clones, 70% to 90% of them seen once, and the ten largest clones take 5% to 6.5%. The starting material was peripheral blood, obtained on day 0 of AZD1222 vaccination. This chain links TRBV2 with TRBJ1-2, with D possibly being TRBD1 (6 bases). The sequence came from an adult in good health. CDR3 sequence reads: CASSGTASANYGYTF. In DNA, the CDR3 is TGTGCCAGCAGTGGGACAGCCAGCGCCAACTATGGCTACACCTTC.